This paragraph reports one T cell receptor (beta chain). The record originates from a study of blood T cell repertoires in COVID-19. Background on the study: The cDNA or gDNA used as material had been derived from T cells, B-cell-depleted T cells, or PBMCs.

Looked up from germline, CDR1 is LGHNA and CDR2 is YNFKEQ. The V and J ends lost 2 bases and 0 bases, in that order; junction bases with no gene match: 0. This CDR3 has 14 amino acids. Some clones are missing from TCRdb's copy, which holds only in-frame ones; the method was immunoSEQ multiplex PCR. Of 220,000 or so clones in the sample, 85% are singletons; the top ten hold around 3%. The sequencing input was peripheral blood. This receptor was taken from a man between 50 and 59 years old who had recovered from COVID-19. V usage is TRBV4-2 and J usage is TRBJ2-7; 8 bases are a match to TRBD2. CDR3 protein: CASSQSGSSYEQYF. CDR3 DNA: TGTGCCAGCAGCCAAAGCGGGAGCTCCTACGAGCAGTACTTC.